A selection of T cell receptor beta chains follows, all from one sample in a study of cytomegalovirus exposure and HLA in healthy donors. Libraries were prepared by immunoSEQ multiplex PCR; TCRdb keeps only in-frame clonotypes and omits some of them. The sample lists approximately 160,000 clones, approximately 77% occurring once. Sequenced material: PBMCs. The receptor set was obtained from a man aged 18 to 29 in good health and CMV-seronegative. The CDR3 runs from the conserved cysteine through the conserved F or W. The D gene is left open where the match is weak. Clone size is given for some rows only: seen once, a few or many times, or a class if the clone is expanded.

v_call: TRBV5-6
clone_size: .
d_call: TRBD2
j_call: TRBJ2-7
cdr3_aa: CASTGLGGYEQYF
cdr3_nt: TGTGCCAGCACGGGACTAGGGGGCTACGAGCAGTACTTC

v_call: TRBV10-2
clone_size: .
d_call: TRBD2
j_call: TRBJ2-5
cdr3_aa: CASSGGLAGEGVRETQYF
cdr3_nt: TGCGCCAGCAGCGGGGGACTAGCGGGAGAGGGTGTACGGGAGACCCAGTACTTC

v_call: TRBV28
clone_size: .
d_call: TRBD2
j_call: TRBJ2-3
cdr3_aa: CASIRREGDTQYF
cdr3_nt: TGTGCCAGCATCAGGAGGGAGGGAGATACGCAGTATTTT

v_call: TRBV7-6
clone_size: .
d_call: TRBD2
j_call: TRBJ2-2
cdr3_aa: CASSFSGTPTGELFF
cdr3_nt: TGTGCCAGCAGCTTTAGCGGGACCCCAACCGGGGAGCTGTTTTTT

v_call: TRBV9
clone_size: .
d_call: .
j_call: TRBJ1-3
cdr3_aa: CASSVAGQTGNTIYF
cdr3_nt: TGTGCCAGCAGCGTAGCTGGCCAGACTGGAAACACCATATATTTT

v_call: TRBV4-1
clone_size: .
d_call: .
j_call: TRBJ2-7
cdr3_aa: CASTLSQIRDLASYEQYF
cdr3_nt: TGCGCCAGCACCCTTAGTCAAATCCGGGACTTGGCCTCCTACGAGCAGTACTTC

v_call: TRBV7-9
clone_size: .
d_call: .
j_call: TRBJ2-3
cdr3_aa: CASSLEGGAGNTQYF
cdr3_nt: TGTGCCAGCAGCTTAGAGGGCGGGGCAGGGAATACGCAGTATTTT

v_call: TRBV5-6
clone_size: few
d_call: .
j_call: TRBJ1-1
cdr3_aa: CASTLGLQRNTEAFF
cdr3_nt: TGTGCCAGCACTCTTGGTTTACAGAGGAACACTGAAGCTTTCTTT

v_call: TRBV7-9
clone_size: .
d_call: TRBD2
j_call: TRBJ2-1
cdr3_aa: CASSSIAGAHSYNEQFF
cdr3_nt: TGTGCCAGCAGCTCCATAGCGGGAGCCCACTCCTACAATGAGCAGTTCTTC

v_call: TRBV10-2
clone_size: .
d_call: .
j_call: TRBJ1-5
cdr3_aa: CASSRTDMNQPQHF
cdr3_nt: TGCGCCAGCAGTAGGACGGACATGAATCAGCCCCAGCATTTT

v_call: TRBV28
clone_size: .
d_call: TRBD1
j_call: TRBJ2-7
cdr3_aa: CACRGTGDIYEQYF
cdr3_nt: TGTGCCTGCCGAGGGACAGGGGACATCTACGAGCAGTACTTC

v_call: TRBV6-5
clone_size: .
d_call: .
j_call: TRBJ2-6
cdr3_aa: CASSFSGANVLTF
cdr3_nt: TGTGCCAGCAGCTTCTCTGGGGCCAACGTCCTGACTTTC

v_call: TRBV4-3
clone_size: few
d_call: .
j_call: TRBJ1-1
cdr3_aa: CASSQDVGRRGNTEAFF
cdr3_nt: TGCGCCAGCAGCCAAGATGTAGGGCGGAGGGGGAACACTGAAGCTTTCTTT

v_call: TRBV6-1
clone_size: .
d_call: .
j_call: TRBJ1-3
cdr3_aa: CASSADSFKFGNTIYF
cdr3_nt: TGTGCCAGCAGTGCCGACTCATTCAAGTTTGGAAACACCATATATTTT

v_call: TRBV7-2
clone_size: .
d_call: .
j_call: TRBJ1-5
cdr3_aa: CASSLMGGGANQPQHF
cdr3_nt: TGTGCCAGCAGCTTAATGGGAGGGGGGGCGAATCAGCCCCAGCATTTT

v_call: TRBV4-1
clone_size: .
d_call: .
j_call: TRBJ1-2
cdr3_aa: CASSPRQDKVDGYTF
cdr3_nt: TGCGCCAGCAGCCCCCGACAGGATAAGGTCGATGGCTACACCTTC

v_call: TRBV6-5
clone_size: .
d_call: .
j_call: TRBJ1-2
cdr3_aa: CASSYGGNYGYTF
cdr3_nt: TGTGCCAGCAGTTACGGGGGGAACTATGGCTACACCTTC

v_call: TRBV9
clone_size: .
d_call: TRBD1
j_call: TRBJ2-5
cdr3_aa: CASSGTGLQETQYF
cdr3_nt: TGTGCCAGCAGCGGGACAGGACTCCAAGAGACCCAGTACTTC

v_call: TRBV25-1
clone_size: once
d_call: TRBD2
j_call: TRBJ2-3
cdr3_aa: CASSVGTSGLLTDTQYF
cdr3_nt: TGTGCCAGCAGTGTAGGGACTAGCGGTCTACTCACAGATACGCAGTATTTT

v_call: TRBV29-1
clone_size: once
d_call: .
j_call: TRBJ2-2
cdr3_aa: CSVGGASGLTGELFF
cdr3_nt: TGCAGCGTTGGAGGGGCAAGCGGGCTCACCGGGGAGCTGTTTTTT

v_call: TRBV5-1
clone_size: .
d_call: .
j_call: TRBJ2-3
cdr3_aa: CASLKEGMSTDTQYF
cdr3_nt: TGCGCCAGCCTCAAGGAGGGAATGAGCACAGATACGCAGTATTTT

v_call: TRBV27
clone_size: .
d_call: .
j_call: TRBJ2-1
cdr3_aa: CASKGGSSYNEQFF
cdr3_nt: TGTGCCAGCAAAGGAGGTAGCTCCTACAATGAGCAGTTCTTC

v_call: TRBV9
clone_size: .
d_call: TRBD1
j_call: TRBJ2-7
cdr3_aa: CASSPGQGMYEQYF
cdr3_nt: TGTGCCAGCAGCCCTGGACAGGGAATGTACGAGCAGTACTTC

v_call: TRBV7-2
clone_size: .
d_call: .
j_call: TRBJ2-7
cdr3_aa: CASSPVSNGGEQYF
cdr3_nt: TGTGCCAGCAGCCCCGTTTCAAACGGGGGCGAGCAGTACTTC

v_call: TRBV6-5
clone_size: .
d_call: TRBD1
j_call: TRBJ1-2
cdr3_aa: CASSYRGQWGGYTF
cdr3_nt: TGTGCCAGCAGTTACAGGGGGCAGTGGGGTGGCTACACCTTC

v_call: TRBV10-3
clone_size: once
d_call: .
j_call: TRBJ2-1
cdr3_aa: CAISRADEQFF
cdr3_nt: TGTGCCATCTCGAGGGCTGATGAGCAGTTCTTC

v_call: TRBV27
clone_size: .
d_call: .
j_call: TRBJ1-5
cdr3_aa: CASSYVHLGRVNQPQHF
cdr3_nt: TGTGCCAGCAGCTATGTGCACCTTGGGCGTGTAAATCAGCCCCAGCATTTT

v_call: TRBV10-2
clone_size: .
d_call: TRBD2
j_call: TRBJ2-5
cdr3_aa: CASRLSGTSGRETQYF
cdr3_nt: TGCGCCAGCCGACTCTCCGGGACTAGCGGGAGAGAGACCCAGTACTTC

v_call: TRBV18
clone_size: .
d_call: TRBD2
j_call: TRBJ2-7
cdr3_aa: CASSLRGGEEQYF
cdr3_nt: TGTGCCAGCTCACTCCGCGGGGGTGAGGAGCAGTACTTC

v_call: TRBV6-1
clone_size: .
d_call: TRBD1
j_call: TRBJ1-5
cdr3_aa: CASGDRARQPQHF
cdr3_nt: TGTGCCAGCGGAGACAGGGCCAGGCAGCCCCAGCATTTT

v_call: TRBV4-1
clone_size: .
d_call: .
j_call: TRBJ1-1
cdr3_aa: CASTRDIGNGPMNTEAFF
cdr3_nt: TGCGCCAGCACCCGGGACATCGGCAACGGACCGATGAACACTGAAGCTTTCTTT